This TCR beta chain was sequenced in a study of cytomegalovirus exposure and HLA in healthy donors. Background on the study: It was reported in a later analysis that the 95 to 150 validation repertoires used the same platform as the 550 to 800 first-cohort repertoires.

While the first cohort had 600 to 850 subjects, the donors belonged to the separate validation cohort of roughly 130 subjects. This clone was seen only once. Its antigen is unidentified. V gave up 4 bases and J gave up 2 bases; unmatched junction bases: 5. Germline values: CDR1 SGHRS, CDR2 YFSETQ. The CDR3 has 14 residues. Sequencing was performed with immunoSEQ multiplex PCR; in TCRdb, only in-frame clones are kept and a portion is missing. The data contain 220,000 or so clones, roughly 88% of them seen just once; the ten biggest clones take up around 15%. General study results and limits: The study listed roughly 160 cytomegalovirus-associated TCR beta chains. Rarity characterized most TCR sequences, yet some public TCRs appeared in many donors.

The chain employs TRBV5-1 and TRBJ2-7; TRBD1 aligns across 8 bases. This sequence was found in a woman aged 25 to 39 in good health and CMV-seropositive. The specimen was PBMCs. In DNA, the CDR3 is TGCGCCAGCAGCGAGACAGGGGCCACCTACGAGCAGTACTTC. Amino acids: CASSETGATYEQYF.